This T cell receptor beta chain was obtained from a study of vaccination and CD4 T cells after COVID-19 (dated by TCRdb to the early 2020s). Broadly, across the study: The convalescent cohort comprised six males and four females, including two Hispanic individuals, seven Caucasians, two Asians and one multiracial person. Participants received two doses of either the Pfizer-BioNTech BNT162b2 vaccine (n=8) or the Moderna mRNA-1273 vaccine (n=2). Post-COVID blood samples from convalescent patients were collected a median of roughly 100 days after diagnosis, with a range of roughly 35 to 170 days. Post-vaccine blood samples were obtained a median of about 70 days after the second vaccine dose, with a range of roughly 14 to 241 days. The cultures were stimulated with overlapping spike peptide pools from SARS-CoV-2 and from the common cold coronaviruses HCoV-NL63, HCoV-OC43 and HCoV-229E. In control cultures, a CEFX viral epitope pool was used as positive control, an HIV-1 Nef peptide pool was used as negative control, or no peptide was added. In 10 COVID-19 convalescent patients and a handful of infection-naive healthy vaccine recipients, researchers compared the spike-specific CD4+ TCR repertoire from before mRNA vaccination with the repertoire from after. In an earlier paper using these donors, memory CD4+ T cell crossreactivity between SARS-CoV-2 and common cold coronavirus spike proteins was assessed at the TCR clonotype level. What the study reported, not specific to this receptor: The study included relatively few convalescent patients and did not analyze early timepoints after natural infection. An increase in the median number of SARS-CoV-2-reactive clonotypes from approximately 21 after infection to some 38 after vaccination was observed, but the change was not found to be significant. Of the vaccine-specific clones in convalescent patients, 304 of 307, or nearly all, reacted only to SARS-CoV-2 spike and did not cross-react with common cold coronaviruses. Among the post-vaccine SARS-CoV-2-reactive clones in convalescent patients, a median around 90% showed up only after vaccination, which suggests vaccine-specific priming.

Points on this clonotype: No cognate antigen has been identified for it. Base qualities were left out, and no much larger clone turns up one base away.

There are 13 amino acids in the CDR3, from cysteine to phenylalanine inclusive. Of the read, only the CDR3 DNA is kept; its 39 bases are in frame from base 1. CDR1 SNHLY and CDR2 FYNNEI were looked up in the germline V gene. Relative to germline, V is missing 6 bases and J is missing 4 bases, with 6 bases of the junction outside any gene match. Libraries were constructed by PCR. TCR sequencing of DNA from cultured CD4+ T cells used the Oncomine TCR Beta short-read assay at the Johns Hopkins FTIC core. Genomic DNA was extracted from the cultured CD4+ T cells with the QIAamp micro DNA kit. Oncomine TCR Beta libraries from cultured CD4+ T cells were pooled with unique dual indexes and sequenced on an Illumina iSeq 100. As for the authors' bioinformatics: Non-productive sequences were removed, and CDR3s not starting with C, not ending with F or W, or shorter than 7 amino acids were discarded. Antigen-specific clonotypes were identified with the MANAFEST web application by comparing peptide-stimulated wells with reference and other culture wells. To be called positive, a clone needed an FDR below 0.05, an odds ratio above 5, and a productive frequency above 0.1% in at least two of three replicate wells. A clonotype was classed as cross-reactive if the clonotype showed significant expansion both in SARS-CoV-2 spike wells and in at least one common cold coronavirus spike condition. Similarity between CDR3 sequences was evaluated in R version 3.6.1 using Levenshtein distances (stringdist) and unrooted phylogenetic trees (ape). Through fastp at Q25 and MiXCR, TCRdb rebuilt clones from the public reads, retaining in-frame beta chains. Every CDR3 protein is listed once, alongside the most common genes and DNA of its rows. The V and J calls, along with clone size, are taken from TCRdb and not from the paper's own processing. The sample table lists fewer than 13,000 distinct CDR3 sequences, about 35% of them with a count of one. Approximately 19% of the sample is taken by the ten largest.

The sample's treatment or condition label, in plain terms: roughly ten-day PBMC culture with coronavirus spike peptide pools or control peptides (ViraFEST assay). CD4+ T cells from unexposed donors were collected before the COVID-19 pandemic (2011-2018). The ViraFEST assay, used in the study, expanded antigen-specific T cells with peptide pools and then identified the expanded clonotypes through TCR sequencing. Each well held about 2.2 million PBMCs cultured in IMDM containing roughly 5% human AB serum and around 9.2 IU/ml IL-2, with roughly 10 ug/ml peptide pools added. On days 3 and 7, half of the culture medium was replaced with fresh IL-2-containing medium. After roughly nine days of culture, CD4+ T cells were isolated by negative selection using the EasySep CD4+ T cell isolation kit. Unexposed donor CD4+ T cells were tested for reactivity to SARS-CoV-2 S and N and four common cold coronavirus spike pools, as cell number allowed. Ficoll-Paque Plus gradient centrifugation was used to isolate PBMCs from whole blood, and the isolated PBMCs were then either used fresh or cryopreserved at -140C. Each culture condition was generally run in triplicate wells. The leukapheresis product used for the unexposed donors was purchased from a commercial source.

Recombination connected TRBV2 to TRBJ2-7; 7 middle bases align to TRBD1. Sequencing was done on a sample of CD4+ T cells from blood, cultured in vitro. The TCR was taken from a human donor in good health. The CDR3 region: CASRFFRGYEQYF. The nucleotide sequence is TGTGCCAGCAGATTTTTCAGGGGGTACGAGCAGTACTTC.